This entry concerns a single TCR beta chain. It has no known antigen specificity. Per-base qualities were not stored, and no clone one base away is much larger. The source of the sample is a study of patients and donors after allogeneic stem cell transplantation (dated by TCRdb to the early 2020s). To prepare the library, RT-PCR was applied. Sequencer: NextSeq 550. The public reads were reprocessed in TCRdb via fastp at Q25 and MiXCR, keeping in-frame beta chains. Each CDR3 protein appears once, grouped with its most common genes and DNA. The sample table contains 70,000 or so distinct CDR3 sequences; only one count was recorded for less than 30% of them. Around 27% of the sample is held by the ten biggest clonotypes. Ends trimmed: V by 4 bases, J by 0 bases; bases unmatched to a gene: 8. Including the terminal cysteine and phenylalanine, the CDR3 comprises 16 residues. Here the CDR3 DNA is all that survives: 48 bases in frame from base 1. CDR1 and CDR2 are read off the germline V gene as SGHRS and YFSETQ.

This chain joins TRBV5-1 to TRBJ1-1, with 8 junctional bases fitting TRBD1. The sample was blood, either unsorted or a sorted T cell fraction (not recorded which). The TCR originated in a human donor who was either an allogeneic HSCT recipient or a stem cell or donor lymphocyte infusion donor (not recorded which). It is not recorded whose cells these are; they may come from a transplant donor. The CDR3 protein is CASSPINRGLNTEAFF. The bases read TGCGCCAGCAGCCCAATTAACAGGGGGTTGAACACTGAAGCTTTCTTT. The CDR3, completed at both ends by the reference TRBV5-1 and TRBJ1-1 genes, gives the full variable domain KAGVTQTPRYLIKTRGQQVTLSCSPISGHRSVSWYQQTPGQGLQFLFEYFSETQRNKGNFPGRFSGRQFSNSRSEMNVSTLELGDSALYLCASSPINRGLNTEAFFGQGTRLTVV.